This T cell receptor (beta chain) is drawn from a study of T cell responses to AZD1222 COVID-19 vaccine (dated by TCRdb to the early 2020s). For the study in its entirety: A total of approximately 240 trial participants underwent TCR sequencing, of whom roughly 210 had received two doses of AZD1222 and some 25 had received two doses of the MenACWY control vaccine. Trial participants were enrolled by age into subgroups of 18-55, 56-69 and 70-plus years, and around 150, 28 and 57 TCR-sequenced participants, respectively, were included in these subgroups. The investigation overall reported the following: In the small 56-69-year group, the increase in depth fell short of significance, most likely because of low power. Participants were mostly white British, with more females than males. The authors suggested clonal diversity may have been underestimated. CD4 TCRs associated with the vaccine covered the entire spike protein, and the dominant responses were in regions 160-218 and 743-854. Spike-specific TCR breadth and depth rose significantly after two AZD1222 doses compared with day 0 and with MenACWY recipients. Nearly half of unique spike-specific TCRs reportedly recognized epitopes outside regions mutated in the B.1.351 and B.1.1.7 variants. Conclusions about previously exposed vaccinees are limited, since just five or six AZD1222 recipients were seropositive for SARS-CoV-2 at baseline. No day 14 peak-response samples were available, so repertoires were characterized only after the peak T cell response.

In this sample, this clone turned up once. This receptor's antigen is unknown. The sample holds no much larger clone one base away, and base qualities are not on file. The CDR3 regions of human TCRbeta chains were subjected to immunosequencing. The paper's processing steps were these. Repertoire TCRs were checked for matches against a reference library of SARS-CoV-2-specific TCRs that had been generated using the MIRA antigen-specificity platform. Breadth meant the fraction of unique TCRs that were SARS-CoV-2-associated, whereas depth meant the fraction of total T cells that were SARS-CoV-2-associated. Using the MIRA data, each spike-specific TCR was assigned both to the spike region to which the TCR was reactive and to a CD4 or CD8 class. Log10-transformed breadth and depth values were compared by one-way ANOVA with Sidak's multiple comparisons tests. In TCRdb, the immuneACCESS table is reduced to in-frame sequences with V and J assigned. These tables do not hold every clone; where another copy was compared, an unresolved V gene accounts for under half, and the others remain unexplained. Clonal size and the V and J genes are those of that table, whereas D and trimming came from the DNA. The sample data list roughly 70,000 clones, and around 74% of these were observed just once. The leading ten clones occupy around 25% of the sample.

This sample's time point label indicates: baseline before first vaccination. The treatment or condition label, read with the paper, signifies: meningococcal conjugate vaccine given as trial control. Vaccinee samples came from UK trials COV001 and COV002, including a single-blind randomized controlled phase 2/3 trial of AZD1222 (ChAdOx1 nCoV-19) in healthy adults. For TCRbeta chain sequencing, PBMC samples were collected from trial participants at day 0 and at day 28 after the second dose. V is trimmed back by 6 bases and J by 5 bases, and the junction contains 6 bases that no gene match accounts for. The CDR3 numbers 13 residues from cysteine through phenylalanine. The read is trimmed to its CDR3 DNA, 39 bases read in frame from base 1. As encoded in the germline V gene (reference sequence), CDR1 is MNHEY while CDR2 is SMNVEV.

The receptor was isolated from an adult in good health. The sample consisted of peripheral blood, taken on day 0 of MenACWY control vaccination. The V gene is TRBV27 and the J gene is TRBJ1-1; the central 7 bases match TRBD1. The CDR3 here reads CASRQGTNTEAFF. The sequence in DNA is TGTGCCAGCAGACAGGGGACGAATACTGAAGCTTTCTTT.